This T cell receptor beta chain was sequenced for a study of T cell changes during pregnancy in multiple sclerosis. Method: immunoSEQ multiplex PCR; TCRdb's copy keeps in-frame clones and lacks some. The sample has 20,000 to 25,000 clones; approximately 89% are singletons. The germline gives CDR1 SGHVS, CDR2 FQNEAQ. V gave up 8 bases and J gave up 2 bases, with 9 bases separating them. The CDR3 extends over 12 amino acids. V and J are TRBV7-8 and TRBJ1-1; maybe TRBD1 (5 bases). This clonotype originated in a female donor with multiple sclerosis, enrolled in a pregnancy study. The sequenced sample was CD4+ T cells from peripheral blood mononuclear cells, obtained in the third trimester of pregnancy. CDR3 nucleotide sequence: TGTGCCAGCGGCGACAGTAACACTGAAGCTTTCTTT. Translating it yields CASGDSNTEAFF.